This TCR beta chain was retrieved from a study of OX40 agonist ivuxolimab in advanced cancers. Study overall: Dose-escalation patients had hepatocellular carcinoma, melanoma, renal cell or head and neck cancer. Overall study findings and caveats: What antigens the expanded peripheral T cells recognized was never established.

Germline CDR1 LNHNV, CDR2 YYDKDF (reference sequence). Unmatched junction bases numbered 7, after V lost 5 bases and J lost 7 bases. This CDR3 comprises 14 residues. Worth noting for this clone: Its target is unknown.

Sequencing used immunoSEQ multiplex PCR; TCRdb keeps in-frame clones, though not all of them. The sample holds tens of thousands of clones, around 80% seen once. The origin of this receptor is an adult with an advanced solid tumor such as melanoma, head and neck, liver or kidney cancer. The sample here was CD4+ or CD8+ T cells sorted from blood, taken in a trial of the OX40 agonist ivuxolimab. The chain combines TRBV15 with TRBJ1-4, with TRBD1 matching 7 bases. The CDR3 coding sequence is TGTGCCACCAGCCGAGGGGGCGAGGTTGAAAAACTGTTTTTT. It encodes CATSRGGEVEKLFF.